The text below deals with one T cell receptor beta chain. Its antigen remains unidentified. The V gene's germline CDR1 is SGHKS and CDR2 YYEKEE (reference sequence). The CDR3 sequence is 15 residues long. Trimming shortened V by 0 bases and J by 0 bases, and 7 bases separated the two germline ends. Measured with immunoSEQ multiplex PCR; TCRdb has only the in-frame clones, and not every one. The sample comprises fewer than 65,000 clones, around 92% of which are singletons, and roughly 15% rests with the top ten. The record originates from a study of T cell responses to AZD1222 COVID-19 vaccine. Findings and caveats of the study: Samples come after the peak T cell response, not at day 14. A reported finding is that nearly half of spike-specific TCRs target unmutated variant regions. The study identified only 6 or 7 AZD1222 recipients as seropositive at baseline.

The chain carries TRBV5-5 and TRBJ1-5; no clear D gene. Source: peripheral blood, taken 28 days after the second AZD1222 dose. This sequence originates from an adult who received the AZD1222 COVID-19 vaccine. The DNA for the CDR3 is TGTGCCAGCAGCTTGGGGACGGATAGCAATCAGCCCCAGCATTTT. This gives the protein CASSLGTDSNQPQHF.